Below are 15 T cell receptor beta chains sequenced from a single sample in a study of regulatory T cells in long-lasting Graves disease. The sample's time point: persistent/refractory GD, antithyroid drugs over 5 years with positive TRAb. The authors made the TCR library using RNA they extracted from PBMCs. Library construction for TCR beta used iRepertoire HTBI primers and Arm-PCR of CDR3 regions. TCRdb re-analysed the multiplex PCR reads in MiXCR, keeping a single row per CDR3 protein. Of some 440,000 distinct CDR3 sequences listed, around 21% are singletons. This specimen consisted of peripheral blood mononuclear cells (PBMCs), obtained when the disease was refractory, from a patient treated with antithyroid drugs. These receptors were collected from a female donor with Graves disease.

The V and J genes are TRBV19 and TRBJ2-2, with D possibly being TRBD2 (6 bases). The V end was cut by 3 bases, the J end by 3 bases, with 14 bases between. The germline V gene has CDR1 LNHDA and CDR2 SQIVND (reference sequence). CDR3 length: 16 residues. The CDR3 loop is CASSMRDLRDTGELFF. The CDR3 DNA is TGTGCCAGTAGTATGCGGGACCTACGGGACACCGGGGAGCTGTTTTTT.

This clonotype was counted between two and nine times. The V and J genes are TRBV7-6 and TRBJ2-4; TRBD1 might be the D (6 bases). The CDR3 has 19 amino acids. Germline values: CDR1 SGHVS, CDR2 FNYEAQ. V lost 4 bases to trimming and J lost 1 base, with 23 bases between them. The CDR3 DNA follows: TGTGCCAGCAGCTCAACAGGGACCACGTCACGGTGGGCCAAAAACATTCAGTACTTC. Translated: CASSSTGTTSRWAKNIQYF.

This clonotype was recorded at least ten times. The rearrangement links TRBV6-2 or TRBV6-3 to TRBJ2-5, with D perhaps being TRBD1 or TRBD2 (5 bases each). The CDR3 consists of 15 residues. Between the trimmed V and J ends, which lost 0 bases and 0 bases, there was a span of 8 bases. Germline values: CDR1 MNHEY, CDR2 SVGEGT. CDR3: CASSYSRGYQETQYF. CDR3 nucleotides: TGTGCCAGCAGTTACTCGAGGGGTTACCAAGAGACCCAGTACTTC.

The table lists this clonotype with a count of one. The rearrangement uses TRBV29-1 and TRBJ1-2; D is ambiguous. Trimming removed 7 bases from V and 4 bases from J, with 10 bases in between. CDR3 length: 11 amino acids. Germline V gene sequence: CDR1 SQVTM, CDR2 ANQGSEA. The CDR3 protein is CSAAGGYGYTF. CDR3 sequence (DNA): TGCAGCGCCGCAGGTGGCTATGGCTACACCTTC.

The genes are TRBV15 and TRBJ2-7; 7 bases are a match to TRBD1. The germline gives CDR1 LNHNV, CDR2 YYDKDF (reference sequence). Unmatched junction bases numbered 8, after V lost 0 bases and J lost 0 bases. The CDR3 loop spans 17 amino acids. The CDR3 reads CATSRDTTGSYSYEQYF. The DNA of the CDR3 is TGTGCCACCAGCAGAGATACGACAGGGAGTTACTCCTACGAGCAGTACTTC. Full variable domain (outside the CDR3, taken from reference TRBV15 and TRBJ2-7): DAMVIQNPRYQVTQFGKPVTLSCSQTLNHNVMYWYQQKSSQAPKLLFHYYDKDFNNEADTPDNFQSRRPNTSFCFLDIRSPGLGDTAMYLCATSRDTTGSYSYEQYFGPGTRLTVT.

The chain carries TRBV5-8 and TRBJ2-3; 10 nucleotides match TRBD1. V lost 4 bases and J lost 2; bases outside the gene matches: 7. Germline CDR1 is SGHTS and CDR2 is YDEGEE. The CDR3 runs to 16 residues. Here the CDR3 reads CASSDRQGAVTDTQYF. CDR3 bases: TGTGCCAGCAGCGACAGACAGGGGGCAGTCACAGATACGCAGTATTTT.

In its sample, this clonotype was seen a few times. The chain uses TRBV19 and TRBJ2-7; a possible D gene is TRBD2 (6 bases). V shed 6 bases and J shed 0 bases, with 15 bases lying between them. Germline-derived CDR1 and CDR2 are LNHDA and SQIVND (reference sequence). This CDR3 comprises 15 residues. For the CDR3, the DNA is TGTGCCAGTAGCGATACCGGGACTTTCTCCTACGAGCAGTACTTC. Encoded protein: CASSDTGTFSYEQYF.

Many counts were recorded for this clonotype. CDR3: CASSPRISKNIQYF. As DNA, the CDR3 is TGTGCCAGCAGCCCCCGGATTTCCAAAAACATTCAGTACTTC. The chain combines TRBV11-2 with TRBJ2-4; D is ambiguous. The V gene's germline CDR1 is SGHAT and CDR2 FQNNGV. The V end was cut by 5 bases, the J end by 2 bases, with 10 bases between. This CDR3 comprises 14 residues.

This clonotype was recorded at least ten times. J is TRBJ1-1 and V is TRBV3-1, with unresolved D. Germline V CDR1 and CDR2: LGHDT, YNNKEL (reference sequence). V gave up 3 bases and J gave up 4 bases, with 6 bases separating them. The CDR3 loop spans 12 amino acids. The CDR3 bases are TGTGCCAGCAGCCACAGCGGCACTGAAGCTTTCTTT. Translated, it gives CASSHSGTEAFF.

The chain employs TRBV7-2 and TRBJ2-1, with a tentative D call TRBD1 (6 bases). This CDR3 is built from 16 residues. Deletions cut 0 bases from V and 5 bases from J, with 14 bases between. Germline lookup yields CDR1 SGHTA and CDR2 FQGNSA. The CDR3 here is CASSLAIGGYNNEQFF. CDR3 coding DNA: TGTGCCAGCAGCTTAGCTATAGGGGGTTACAACAATGAGCAGTTCTTC.

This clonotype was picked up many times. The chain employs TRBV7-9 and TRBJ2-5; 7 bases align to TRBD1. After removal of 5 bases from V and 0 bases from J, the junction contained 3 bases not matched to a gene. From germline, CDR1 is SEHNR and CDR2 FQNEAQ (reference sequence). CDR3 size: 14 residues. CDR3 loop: CASSLQGHQETQYF. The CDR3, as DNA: TGTGCCAGCAGCCTACAGGGGCACCAAGAGACCCAGTACTTC.

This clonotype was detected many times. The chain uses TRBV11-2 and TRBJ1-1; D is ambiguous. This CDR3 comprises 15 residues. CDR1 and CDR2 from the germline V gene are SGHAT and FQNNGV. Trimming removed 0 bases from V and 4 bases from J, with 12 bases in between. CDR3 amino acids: CASSLDLTSGTEAFF. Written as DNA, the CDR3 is TGTGCCAGCAGCTTAGATCTAACGTCGGGCACTGAAGCTTTCTTT.

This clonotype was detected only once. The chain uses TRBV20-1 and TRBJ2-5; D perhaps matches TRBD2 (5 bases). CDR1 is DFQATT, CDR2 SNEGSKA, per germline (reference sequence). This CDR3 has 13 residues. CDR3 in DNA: TGCAGCCAGAGGGTCGTAATGCGAGAGACCCAGTACTTC. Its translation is CSQRVVMRETQYF.

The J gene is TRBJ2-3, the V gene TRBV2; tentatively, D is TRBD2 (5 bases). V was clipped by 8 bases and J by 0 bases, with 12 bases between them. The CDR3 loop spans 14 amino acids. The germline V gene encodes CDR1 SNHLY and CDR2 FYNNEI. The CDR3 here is CASSSGPSTDTQYF. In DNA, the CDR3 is TGTGCCAGCTCAAGCGGACCTAGCACAGATACGCAGTATTTT.

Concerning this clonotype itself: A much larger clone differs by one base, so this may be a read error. CDR3 sequence: CASSRDVCEQYF. DNA for the CDR3: TGCGCCAGCAGCCGAGATGTCTGCGAGCAGTACTTC. The rearrangement joins TRBV5-1 to TRBJ2-7; D is undetermined. The CDR3 has 12 amino acids. Germline loops: CDR1 SGHRS, CDR2 YFSETQ. Trimming shortened V by 4 bases and J by 6 bases, and 11 bases separated the two germline ends.